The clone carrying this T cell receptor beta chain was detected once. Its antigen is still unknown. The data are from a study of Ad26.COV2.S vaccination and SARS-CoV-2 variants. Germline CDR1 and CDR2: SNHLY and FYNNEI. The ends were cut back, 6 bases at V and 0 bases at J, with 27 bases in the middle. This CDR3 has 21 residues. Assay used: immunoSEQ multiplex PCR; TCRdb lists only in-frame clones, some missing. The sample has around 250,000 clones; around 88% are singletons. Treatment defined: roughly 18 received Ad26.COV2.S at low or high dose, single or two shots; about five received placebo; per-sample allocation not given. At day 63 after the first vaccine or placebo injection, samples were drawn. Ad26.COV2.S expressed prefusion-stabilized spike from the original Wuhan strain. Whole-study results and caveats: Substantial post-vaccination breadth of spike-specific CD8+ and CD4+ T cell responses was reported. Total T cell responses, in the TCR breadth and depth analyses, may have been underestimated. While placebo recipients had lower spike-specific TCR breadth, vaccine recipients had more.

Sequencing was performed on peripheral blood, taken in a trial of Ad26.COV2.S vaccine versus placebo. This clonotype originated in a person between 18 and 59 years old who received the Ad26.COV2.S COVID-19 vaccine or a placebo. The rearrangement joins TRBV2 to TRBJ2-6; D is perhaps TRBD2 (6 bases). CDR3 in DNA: TGTGCCAGCAGGATCAGGAGGGGATCCCCTGAAGAAAGCTCTGGGGCCAACGTCCTGACTTTC. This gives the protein CASRIRRGSPEESSGANVLTF.